The 20 T cell receptor beta chains given below trace back to one sample, sequenced in a study of brain metastases from non-small cell lung cancer. Data came from immunoSEQ multiplex PCR; TCRdb stores just in-frame clones and leaves some out. The sample lists almost 4,500 clones, 84% occurring once. Sequencing was done on a sample of tumor-adjacent normal tissue. These receptors all come from a donor aged 40 or over with non-small cell lung cancer.

CDR3 region: CASSLFPSGRSRYEQYF. The CDR3 DNA reads as TGTGCCAGCAGCTTATTCCCTAGCGGGAGATCGAGGTACGAGCAGTACTTC. The J gene is TRBJ2-7, the V gene TRBV7-9; TRBD2 agrees at 10 bases. With 2 bases clipped from V and 4 bases from J, the junction kept 11 bases outside the gene matches. Per germline, CDR1 SEHNR and CDR2 FQNEAQ (reference sequence). This CDR3 spans 17 amino acids. The full variable domain, its missing parts supplied by reference TRBV7-9 and TRBJ2-7, is DTGVSQNPRHKITKRGQNVTFRCDPISEHNRLYWYRQTLGQGPEFLTYFQNEAQLEKSRLLSDRFSAERPKGSFSTLEIQRTEQGDSAMYLCASSLFPSGRSRYEQYFGPGTRLTVT.

The chain recombines TRBV25-1 with TRBJ1-4; D unresolved. Germline CDR1 is MGHDK and CDR2 is SYGVNS. The CDR3 spans 13 residues. The ends were cut back, 2 bases at V and 7 bases at J, with 8 bases in the middle. The DNA for the CDR3 is TGTGCCAGCAGTGAAACCGGTAGTGAAAAACTGTTTTTT. Amino acid sequence: CASSETGSEKLFF.

This chain joins TRBV27 and TRBJ2-4; the D gene is possibly TRBD2 (6 bases). Trimming stripped 4 bases from V and 4 bases from J, with 14 bases between. CDR1 and CDR2 from the germline V gene are MNHEY and SMNVEV (reference sequence). The CDR3 has 15 amino acids. The CDR3 sequence is CASSSPGVAKNIQYF. The CDR3 DNA sequence: TGTGCCAGCAGTTCCCCGGGGGTGGCAAAAAACATTCAGTACTTC.

This clone was found once. The V and J genes are TRBV7-2 and TRBJ2-6, with D perhaps matching TRBD2 (6 bases). The CDR3 covers 17 residues. Germline-derived CDR1 and CDR2 are SGHTA and FQGNSA. Trimming removed 1 base at V and 4 bases at J, with 14 bases between. CDR3 DNA: TGTGCCAGCAGCTTAGTAGTCGGAGGGACCGGGGCCAACGTCCTGACTTTC. Translated: CASSLVVGGTGANVLTF. Full variable domain (missing parts from reference TRBV7-2 and TRBJ2-6): GAGVSQSPSNKVTEKGKDVELRCDPISGHTALYWYRQSLGQGLEFLIYFQGNSAPDKSGLPSDRFSAERTGGSVSTLTIQRTQQEDSAVYLCASSLVVGGTGANVLTFGAGSRLTVL.

V gene TRBV5-4 combines with J gene TRBJ2-3; TRBD2 aligns across 9 bases. Germline V gives CDR1 SGHNT, CDR2 YYREEE (reference sequence). The junction had 4 bases not matched to a gene; V was cut back by 0 bases and J by 5 bases. The CDR3 loop spans 15 amino acids. CDR3 in amino acids: CASSLAMREGDTQYF. The CDR3 region has the DNA TGTGCCAGCAGCTTGGCCATGCGGGAGGGAGATACGCAGTATTTT.

This rearrangement joins TRBV28 to TRBJ2-7, with a tentative D call TRBD1 (5 bases). The V gene lost 4 bases and the J gene lost 5 bases, with 12 bases spanning the gap. The CDR3 consists of 13 residues. Looked up from germline, CDR1 is MDHEN and CDR2 is SYDVKM. CDR3 coding DNA: TGTGCCAGCAGTTCCCAGGGAAACGACGAGCAGTACTTC. Protein: CASSSQGNDEQYF.

The gene calls are TRBV27 and TRBJ2-2; 7 bases fit TRBD2. The CDR3 loop spans 16 amino acids. V trimming: 3 bases; J trimming: 0 bases; junction bases outside the gene matches: 4. Germline CDR1 MNHEY, CDR2 SMNVEV (reference sequence). The CDR3, as DNA: TGTGCCAGCAGTTTTTTGCGGGAGACGAACACCGGGGAGCTGTTTTTT. Translation: CASSFLRETNTGELFF.

This clone was found a few times. The V gene is TRBV27, the J gene TRBJ2-2, with 8 bases matching TRBD2. Germline V gene sequence: CDR1 MNHEY, CDR2 SMNVEV (reference sequence). This CDR3 spans 16 amino acids. V dropped 1 base and J dropped 6; count of bases not matched to a gene: 7. This CDR3 reads CASSLFPGRAPGELFF. CDR3 nucleotides: TGTGCCAGCAGTTTATTTCCCGGGAGGGCCCCCGGGGAGCTGTTTTTT.

The CDR3 coding sequence is TGTGCCAGCACCCCCCCCTCTGGGGCCAACGTCCTGACTTTC. Protein sequence: CASTPPSGANVLTF. The chain carries TRBV28 and TRBJ2-6, with no clear D. Looked up from germline, CDR1 is MDHEN and CDR2 is SYDVKM. The CDR3 totals 14 residues. V shed 7 bases and J shed 0 bases, with 7 bases lying between them.

The chain recombines TRBV6-4 with TRBJ2-2, with D possibly matching TRBD2 (5 bases). Germline V lookup: CDR1 MRHNA, CDR2 SNTAGT. The V end lost 9 bases, the J end lost 5 bases, and 13 bases lay between the germline ends. The CDR3 has 13 amino acids. CDR3: CASAASRTGELFF. The CDR3, as DNA: TGTGCCAGTGCGGCTAGCCGGACCGGGGAGCTGTTTTTT.

As regards this clone: An end of the junction differs from the germline gene, which may be a read error. V is TRBV9 and J is TRBJ2-1; 12 bases line up with TRBD2. From germline, CDR1 is SGDLS and CDR2 YYNGEE. This CDR3 contains 16 residues. This chain's CDR3 is CVSSGEPGLAGPEQFF. CDR3 DNA sequence: TGTGTCAGCAGCGGGGAACCGGGACTAGCGGGCCCTGAGCAGTTCTTC. Together with reference TRBV9 and TRBJ2-1, the CDR3 gives the full variable domain: DSGVTQTPKHLITATGQRVTLRCSPRSGDLSVYWYQQSLDQGLQFLIQYYNGEERAKGNILERFSAQQFPDLHSELNLSSLELGDSALYFCVSSGEPGLAGPEQFFGPGTRLTVL.

The rearrangement links TRBV1 to TRBJ1-1; the listed D gene, TRBD1, was not tested against the DNA. TRBV1 represents a pseudogene. This CDR3 contains 13 residues. This chain's CDR3 is CTSSQEGSLEAFF. CDR3 DNA sequence: TGCACCAGCAGCCAAGAGGGCAGCCTTGAAGCTTTCTTT.

The J gene is TRBJ1-1, the V gene TRBV5-1; a possible D gene is TRBD1 (6 bases). V was pared by 3 bases and J by 5 bases, with 23 bases between. The CDR3 length is 17 residues. Germline CDR1 is SGHRS and CDR2 is YFSETQ. CDR3 DNA sequence: TGCGCCAGCAGCTCCCATCCGGGGCGGACAGTTGTGACTGAAGCTTTCTTT. Amino acids: CASSSHPGRTVVTEAFF.

The chain couples TRBV13 to TRBJ2-1; 11 bases are shared with TRBD2. The CDR3 covers 16 residues. Germline lookup yields CDR1 PRHDT and CDR2 FYEKMQ (reference sequence). The J segment lost 10 bases and the V segment lost 4 bases, leaving 12 bases of the junction unmatched. This CDR3 is CASSSTPGTSGSEQFF. DNA of the CDR3: TGTGCCAGCAGCTCCACTCCCGGAACTAGCGGGAGCGAGCAGTTCTTC.

V usage is TRBV7-8 and J usage is TRBJ1-6; 8 bases map to TRBD1. This CDR3 has 14 amino acids. The germline V gene has CDR1 SGHVS and CDR2 FQNEAQ. With V trimmed by 1 base and J by 7 bases, 0 bases remained unmatched. The CDR3, as DNA: TGTGCCAGCAGCTTAGGGACAGGGAATTCACCCCTCCACTTT. The encoded protein is CASSLGTGNSPLHF.

This chain links TRBV5-1 with TRBJ1-3; D is ambiguous. CDR1 SGHRS and CDR2 YFSETQ come from the germline V gene. The V end lost 4 bases, the J end lost 0 bases, and 11 bases lay between the germline ends. The CDR3 covers 15 residues. CDR3 in DNA: TGCGCCAGCAGCCCCTGGAGGGACTCTGGAAACACCATATATTTT. Residues: CASSPWRDSGNTIYF.

The gene calls are TRBV5-1 and TRBJ2-7; D is perhaps TRBD2 (5 bases). CDR1 and CDR2 from the germline V gene are SGHRS and YFSETQ. The length of the CDR3 is 15 residues. Trimming left V 0 bases short and J 5 bases short, with 15 bases between. The CDR3 sequence: CASSLEALRGNEQYF. As DNA, the CDR3 is TGCGCCAGCAGCTTGGAGGCCTTAAGAGGGAACGAGCAGTACTTC.

This clone was found a few times. The chain carries TRBV2 and TRBJ2-1; TRBD1 is a possible D gene (6 bases). The CDR3 extends over 13 amino acids. Looked up from germline, CDR1 is SNHLY and CDR2 is FYNNEI. The germline V and J ends were trimmed by 4 bases and 10 bases, with 14 bases remaining between them. In DNA form, the CDR3 reads TGTGCCAGCAGTGGGGACATAAACTCGGAGCAGTTCTTC. Protein: CASSGDINSEQFF.

V and J are TRBV6-5 and TRBJ1-1; D is ambiguous. The CDR3 loop spans 14 amino acids. The ends were cut back, 4 bases at V and 5 bases at J, with 14 bases in the middle. Germline V CDR1 and CDR2: MNHEY, SVGAGI. The DNA of the CDR3 is TGTGCCAGCAGTTCCGAGGGTTCCCTGACTGAAGCTTTCTTT. Protein: CASSSEGSLTEAFF.

The rearrangement uses TRBV30 and TRBJ1-3, with 7 bases lining up with TRBD1. In germline, CDR1 is GTSNPN, CDR2 SVGIG (reference sequence). V trimming: 5 bases; J trimming: 1 base; junction bases outside the gene matches: 5. The CDR3 spans 14 residues. The CDR3 is CAWLQGRSGNTIYF. The CDR3 DNA reads TGTGCCTGGCTACAGGGGAGATCTGGAAACACCATATATTTT.